This passage covers 8 T cell receptor beta chains from one sample sequenced in a study of control samples from healthy donors and cancer patients. Method: immunoSEQ multiplex PCR; TCRdb's copy keeps in-frame clones and lacks some. The data show about 78,000 clones, about 89% seen once. Sequences were obtained from blood. These receptor sequences come from a woman aged 60-70 years in good health.

The CDR3 reads CASSEGFISSDTQYF. CDR3 sequence (DNA): TGTGCCAGCAGTGAGGGGTTTATCTCATCAGATACGCAGTATTTT. The chain joins TRBV6-1 to TRBJ2-3; D unclear. The length of the CDR3 is 15 residues. Looked up from germline, CDR1 is MNHNS and CDR2 is SASEGT. V dropped 3 bases and J dropped 4 bases, with 14 bases sitting between them.

This chain links TRBV14 with TRBJ1-2; possible D gene TRBD1, 5 bases. Germline-derived CDR1 and CDR2 are SGHDN and FVKESK. Trimming left V 5 bases short and J 8 bases short, with 18 bases between. The CDR3 extends over 14 amino acids. In DNA form, the CDR3 reads TGTGCCAGCAGCTCTCGGGACTCCAGCCTGGGCTACACCTTC. This encodes CASSSRDSSLGYTF.

The chain uses TRBV5-4 and TRBJ2-3; D not resolved. The length of the CDR3 is 15 residues. CDR1 SGHNT and CDR2 YYREEE come from the germline V gene (reference sequence). The V end lost 3 bases, the J end lost 0 bases, and 11 bases lay between the germline ends. The chain's CDR3 is CASSSTVTSTDTQYF. The CDR3 bases are TGTGCCAGCAGCTCCACAGTGACTAGCACAGATACGCAGTATTTT.

V and J are TRBV7-2 and TRBJ2-5; 10 bases are a match to TRBD2. Unmatched junction bases numbered 7, after V lost 3 bases and J lost 6 bases. The length of the CDR3 is 15 residues. Germline V gene sequence: CDR1 SGHTA, CDR2 FQGNSA. The CDR3 bases are TGTGCCAGCAGCTTCGTAGCGGGAGGTGGAAAGACCCAGTACTTC. It codes for CASSFVAGGGKTQYF.

This sequence joins TRBV7-2 and TRBJ1-1, with D unclear. Germline CDR1 and CDR2: SGHTA and FQGNSA. The CDR3 runs 12 residues. The germline V and J ends were trimmed by 5 bases and 6 bases, with 10 bases remaining between them. CDR3 sequence (DNA): TGTGCCAGCAGCCCCACACGGTCTGAAGCTTTCTTT. Translated, it gives CASSPTRSEAFF.

The J gene is TRBJ1-2, the V gene TRBV11-2; unclear D gene. Germline loops: CDR1 SGHAT, CDR2 FQNNGV. The CDR3 totals 14 residues. V was shortened by 3 bases and J by 2 bases, with 10 bases between the two germline ends. The CDR3 reads CASSFIVGNYGYTF. CDR3 nucleotide sequence: TGTGCCAGCAGCTTCATAGTGGGCAACTATGGCTACACCTTC.

The J gene is TRBJ1-4, the V gene TRBV30, with D uncertain. CDR3 length: 14 amino acids. The germline gives CDR1 GTSNPN, CDR2 SVGIG (reference sequence). The germline V and J ends were trimmed by 3 bases and 10 bases, with 18 bases remaining between them. CDR3 nucleotide sequence: TGTGCCTGGAGCACCGGGCGGGGAATGAGAAAACTGTTTTTT. This gives the protein CAWSTGRGMRKLFF.

This rearrangement joins TRBV7-6 to TRBJ2-7; D is possibly TRBD1 or TRBD2 (5 bases each). Per the germline V gene, CDR1 is SGHVS and CDR2 is FNYEAQ. The CDR3 covers 15 residues. Trimming removed 5 bases at V and 4 bases at J, with 18 bases between. The CDR3 nucleotides read TGTGCCAGCAGCGAAGAAGGGACGGTGCCTTACGAGCAGTACTTC. Its protein is CASSEEGTVPYEQYF.